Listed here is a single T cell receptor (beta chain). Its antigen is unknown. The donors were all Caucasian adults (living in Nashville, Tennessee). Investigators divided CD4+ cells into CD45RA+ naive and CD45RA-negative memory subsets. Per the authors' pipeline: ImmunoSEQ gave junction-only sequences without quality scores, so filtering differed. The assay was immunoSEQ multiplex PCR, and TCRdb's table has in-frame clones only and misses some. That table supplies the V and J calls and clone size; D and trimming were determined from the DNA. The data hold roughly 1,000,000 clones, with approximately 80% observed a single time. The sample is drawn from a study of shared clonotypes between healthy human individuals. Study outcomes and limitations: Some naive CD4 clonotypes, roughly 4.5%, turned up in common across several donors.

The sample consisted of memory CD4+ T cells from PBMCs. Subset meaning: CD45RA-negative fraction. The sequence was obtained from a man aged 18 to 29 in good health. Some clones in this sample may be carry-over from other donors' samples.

Here the CDR3 reads CASTLLQGAVQPQHF. CDR3 bases: TGTGCCAGCACCCTCCTACAGGGGGCGGTTCAGCCCCAGCATTTT. The chain links TRBV6-1 to TRBJ1-5; 9 bases fit TRBD1. This CDR3 has 15 amino acids. Germline CDR1 MNHNS, CDR2 SASEGT. With 7 bases clipped from V and 6 bases from J, the junction kept 10 bases outside the gene matches.